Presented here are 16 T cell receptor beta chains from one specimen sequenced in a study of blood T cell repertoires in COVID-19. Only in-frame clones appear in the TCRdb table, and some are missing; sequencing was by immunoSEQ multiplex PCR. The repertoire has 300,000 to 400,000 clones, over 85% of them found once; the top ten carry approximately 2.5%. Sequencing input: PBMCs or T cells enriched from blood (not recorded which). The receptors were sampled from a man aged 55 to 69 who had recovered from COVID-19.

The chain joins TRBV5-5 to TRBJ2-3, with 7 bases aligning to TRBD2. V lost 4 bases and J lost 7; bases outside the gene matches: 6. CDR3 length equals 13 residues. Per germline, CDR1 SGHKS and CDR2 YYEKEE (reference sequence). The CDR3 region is CASSPGGSNTQYF. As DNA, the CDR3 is TGTGCCAGCAGCCCCGGGGGGTCAAATACGCAGTATTTT.

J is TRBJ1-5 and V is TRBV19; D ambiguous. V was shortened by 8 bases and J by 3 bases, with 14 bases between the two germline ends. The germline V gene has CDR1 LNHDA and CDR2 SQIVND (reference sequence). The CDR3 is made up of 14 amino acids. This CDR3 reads CASESPRYNQPQHF. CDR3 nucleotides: TGTGCCAGTGAGTCTCCTAGATACAATCAGCCCCAGCATTTT. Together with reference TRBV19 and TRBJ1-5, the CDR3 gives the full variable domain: DGGITQSPKYLFRKEGQNVTLSCEQNLNHDAMYWYRQDPGQGLRLIYYSQIVNDFQKGDIAEGYSVSREKKESFPLTVTSAQKNPTAFYLCASESPRYNQPQHFGDGTRLSIL.

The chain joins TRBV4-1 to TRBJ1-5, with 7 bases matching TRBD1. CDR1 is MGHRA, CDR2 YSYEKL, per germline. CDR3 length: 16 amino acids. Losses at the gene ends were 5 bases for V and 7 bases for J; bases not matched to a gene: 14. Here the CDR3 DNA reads TGCGCCAGCAGCTATTCGGGACAGAGGAACGGACAGCCCCAGCATTTT. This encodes CASSYSGQRNGQPQHF.

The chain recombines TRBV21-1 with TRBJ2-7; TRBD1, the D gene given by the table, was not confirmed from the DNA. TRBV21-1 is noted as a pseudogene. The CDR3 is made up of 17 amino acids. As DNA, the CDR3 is TGTGCCAGCAGCAAAGCGAATGGGGACAGGGGAATCGACGAGCAGTACTTC. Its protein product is CASSKANGDRGIDEQYF.

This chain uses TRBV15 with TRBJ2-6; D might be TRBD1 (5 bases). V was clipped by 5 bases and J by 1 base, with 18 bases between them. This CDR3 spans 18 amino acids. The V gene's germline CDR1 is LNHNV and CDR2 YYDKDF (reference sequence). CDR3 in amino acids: CATSRPENRRSGANVLTF. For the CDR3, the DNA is TGTGCCACCAGCCGCCCTGAGAACAGGCGATCTGGGGCCAACGTCCTGACTTTC.

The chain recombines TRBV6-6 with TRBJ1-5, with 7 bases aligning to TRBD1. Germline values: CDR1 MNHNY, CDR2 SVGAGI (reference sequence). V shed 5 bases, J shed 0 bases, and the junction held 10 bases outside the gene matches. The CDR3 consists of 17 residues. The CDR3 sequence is CASSPLTGTVSNQPQHF. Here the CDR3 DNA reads TGTGCCAGCAGTCCCTTGACAGGGACGGTTAGCAATCAGCCCCAGCATTTT.

The CDR3 spells CASKSSLLNYGYTF. Here the CDR3 DNA reads TGTGCCAGCAAGTCCTCACTTTTAAACTATGGCTACACCTTC. The gene calls are TRBV2 and TRBJ1-2; no firm D call. The V and J ends lost 7 bases and 2 bases respectively, with 14 bases between them. There are 14 residues in the CDR3. CDR1 and CDR2 from the germline V gene are SNHLY and FYNNEI.

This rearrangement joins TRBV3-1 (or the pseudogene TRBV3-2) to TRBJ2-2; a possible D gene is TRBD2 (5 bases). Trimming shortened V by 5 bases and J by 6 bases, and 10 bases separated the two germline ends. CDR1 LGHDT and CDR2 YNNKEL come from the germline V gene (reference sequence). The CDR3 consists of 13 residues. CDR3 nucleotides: TGTGCCAGCAGCTTACTAGGTTCCGGGGAGCTGTTTTTT. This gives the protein CASSLLGSGELFF.

In nucleotides, the CDR3 is TGTGCCAGCAGTGAGCAGGGACTCGGTAATGAAAAACTGTTTTTT. This sequence encodes CASSEQGLGNEKLFF. The chain carries TRBV2 and TRBJ1-4; D possibly corresponds to TRBD1 (5 bases). Trimming left V 3 bases short and J 4 bases short, with 12 bases between. Germline V gene data show CDR1 as SNHLY and CDR2 as FYNNEI. CDR3 length: 15 amino acids.

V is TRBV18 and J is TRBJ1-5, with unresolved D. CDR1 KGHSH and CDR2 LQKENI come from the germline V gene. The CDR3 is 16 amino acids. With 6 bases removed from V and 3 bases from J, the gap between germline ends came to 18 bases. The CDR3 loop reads CASSPSRGDFNQPQHF. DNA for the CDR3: TGTGCCAGCTCCCCCAGCCGGGGTGACTTCAATCAGCCCCAGCATTTT. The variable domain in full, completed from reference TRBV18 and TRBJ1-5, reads NAGVMQNPRHLVRRRGQEARLRCSPMKGHSHVYWYRQLPEEGLKFMVYLQKENIIDESGMPKERFSAEFPKEGPSILRIQQVVRGDSAAYFCASSPSRGDFNQPQHFGDGTRLSIL.

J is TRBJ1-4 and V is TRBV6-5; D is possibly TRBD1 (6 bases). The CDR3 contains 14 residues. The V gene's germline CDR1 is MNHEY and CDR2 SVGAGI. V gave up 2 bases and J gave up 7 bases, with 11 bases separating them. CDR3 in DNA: TGTGCCAGCAGTTACGGTTTAGGGGGTGAAAAACTGTTTTTT. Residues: CASSYGLGGEKLFF.

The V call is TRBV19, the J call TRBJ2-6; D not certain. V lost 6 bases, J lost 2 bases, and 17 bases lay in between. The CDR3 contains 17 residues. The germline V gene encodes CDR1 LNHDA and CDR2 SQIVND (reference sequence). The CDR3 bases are TGTGCCAGTAGCCCCGTAGCCCTTAGAACTGGGGCCAACGTCCTGACTTTC. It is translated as CASSPVALRTGANVLTF.

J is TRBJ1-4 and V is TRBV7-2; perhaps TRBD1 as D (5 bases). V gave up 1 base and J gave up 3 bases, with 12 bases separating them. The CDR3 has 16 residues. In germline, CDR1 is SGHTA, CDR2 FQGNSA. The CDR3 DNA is TGTGCCAGCAGCTTAGTGTCCAGGGAACCTAATGAAAAACTGTTTTTT. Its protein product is CASSLVSREPNEKLFF.

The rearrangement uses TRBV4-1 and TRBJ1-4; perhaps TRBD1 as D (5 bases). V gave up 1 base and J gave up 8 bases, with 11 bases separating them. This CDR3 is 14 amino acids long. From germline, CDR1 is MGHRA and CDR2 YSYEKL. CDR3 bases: TGCGCCAGCAGCCAAGTGAGGGGAGGGGAAAAACTGTTTTTT. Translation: CASSQVRGGEKLFF.

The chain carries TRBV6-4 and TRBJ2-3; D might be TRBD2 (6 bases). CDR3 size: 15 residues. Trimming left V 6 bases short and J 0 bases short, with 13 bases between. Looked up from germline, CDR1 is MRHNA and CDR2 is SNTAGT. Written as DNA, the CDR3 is TGTGCCAGCAGAGCGGAGGGAACTAGCACAGATACGCAGTATTTT. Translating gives CASRAEGTSTDTQYF.

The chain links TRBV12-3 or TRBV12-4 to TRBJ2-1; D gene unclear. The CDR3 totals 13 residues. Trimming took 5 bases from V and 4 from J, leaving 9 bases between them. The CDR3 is CASSPTIYNEQFF. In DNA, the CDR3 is TGTGCCAGCAGTCCAACTATATACAATGAGCAGTTCTTC.